A single sample gave rise to the 9 T cell receptor beta chains below, sequenced in a study of T-cell memory formation after mild COVID-19. TCRdb recomputed calls from the 5' RACE reads with MiXCR, one row per CDR3 protein. The table has 350,000 to 500,000 distinct CDR3 sequences, 20% to 25% seen once. What was sequenced was PBMCs or a T cell subset sorted from them (not recorded which). The receptors were sampled from an adult woman who had mild COVID-19 (a few samples of this study predate the infection). Cell type and time point are not known.

This clonotype was counted only a few times. V usage is TRBV18 and J usage is TRBJ2-5, with 12 positions matching TRBD1. Germline V gives CDR1 KGHSH, CDR2 LQKENI. Germline trimming cut 5 bases from V and 5 bases from J; bases unmatched to any gene: 3. The CDR3 is made up of 14 amino acids. The CDR3 DNA reads as TGTGCCAGCTCATCGGGGACAGGGGGCGAGACCCAGTACTTC. Translated: CASSSGTGGETQYF.

This rearrangement joins TRBV7-9 to TRBJ2-7, with D perhaps matching TRBD2 (5 bases). The V and J ends lost 0 bases and 3 bases respectively, with 9 bases between them. Germline V gene sequence: CDR1 SEHNR, CDR2 FQNEAQ (reference sequence). The CDR3 has 14 residues. CDR3 region: CASSLAGADYEQYF. For the CDR3, the DNA is TGTGCCAGCAGCTTAGCGGGAGCCGACTACGAGCAGTACTTC. The full variable domain, rest sourced from reference TRBV7-9 and TRBJ2-7, is DTGVSQNPRHKITKRGQNVTFRCDPISEHNRLYWYRQTLGQGPEFLTYFQNEAQLEKSRLLSDRFSAERPKGSFSTLEIQRTEQGDSAMYLCASSLAGADYEQYFGPGTRLTVT.

This clonotype was observed once. The chain uses TRBV5-5 and TRBJ2-5, with no clear D. The germline V gene has CDR1 SGHKS and CDR2 YYEKEE (reference sequence). Trimming left V 5 bases short and J 5 bases short, with 19 bases between. This CDR3 comprises 15 residues. The CDR3 here is CASSRGPSLGETQYF. The CDR3 DNA is TGTGCCAGCAGTCGAGGACCCTCCCTGGGGGAGACCCAGTACTTC.

The chain uses TRBV18 and TRBJ1-6; possible D gene TRBD1, 6 bases. V was trimmed by 4 bases and J by 7 bases, leaving 17 bases between them. Germline V gene sequence: CDR1 KGHSH, CDR2 LQKENI. The CDR3 consists of 16 residues. In DNA, the CDR3 is TGTGCCAGCTCACGGATAGGACAGCTCGGGAATTCACCCCTCCACTTT. Protein sequence: CASSRIGQLGNSPLHF.

The chain is built from TRBV24-1 and TRBJ2-7; the D gene is possibly TRBD1 (6 bases). CDR3 size: 12 residues. Germline CDR1 and CDR2: KGHDR and SFDVKD. The V and J ends lost 4 bases and 3 bases respectively, with 6 bases between them. The CDR3 bases are TGTGCCACCAGTGAACAGGGCTACGAGCAGTACTTC. Translated, it gives CATSEQGYEQYF.

This clonotype was counted only a few times. V is TRBV3-1 and J is TRBJ2-3, with TRBD2 identical over 8 bases. The junction had 12 bases not matched to a gene; V was cut back by 5 bases and J by 5 bases. Germline V gene sequence: CDR1 LGHDT, CDR2 YNNKEL (reference sequence). The CDR3 sequence is 16 residues long. In nucleotides, the CDR3 is TGTGCCAGCAGCTACGGACTAGCATACGTGGTAGATACGCAGTATTTT. This encodes CASSYGLAYVVDTQYF.

V usage is TRBV4-3 and J usage is TRBJ2-7, with 9 bases that match TRBD1. After removal of 0 bases from V and 5 bases from J, the junction contained 29 bases not matched to a gene. Germline V gives CDR1 LGHNA, CDR2 YSLEER. CDR3 length: 23 residues. The CDR3 loop is CASSQDIVSTPRYRGRGWDEQYF. The CDR3 DNA follows: TGCGCCAGCAGCCAAGACATAGTTTCTACGCCGAGATACAGGGGGCGAGGGTGGGACGAGCAGTACTTC.

This clonotype occurred a few times. The chain employs TRBV7-2 and TRBJ2-1; 9 bases agree with TRBD2. The germline CDR1 and CDR2 sequences are SGHTA and FQGNSA. V was clipped by 3 bases and J by 4 bases; unmatched bases: 13. The length of the CDR3 is 18 residues. The CDR3 DNA sequence: TGTGCCAGCAGCTTTTTGGGTAGCGGGGGAATCCTATACAATGAGCAGTTCTTC. Translation: CASSFLGSGGILYNEQFF.

This clonotype has only a few counts. CDR3 sequence (DNA): TGTGCCAGCAGCACTAGCGGGAGTGGGGATGAGCAGTTCTTC. Translation gives CASSTSGSGDEQFF. This chain uses TRBV7-3 with TRBJ2-1; 11 bases agree with TRBD2. Germline CDR1 reads SGHTA; CDR2 reads FQGTGA. The CDR3 runs to 14 residues. V lost 5 bases and J lost 8; bases outside the gene matches: 5.